The 24 T cell receptor beta chains listed next were all sequenced from one sample in a study of T cells after yellow fever vaccination. TCRdb re-called the 5' RACE reads through MiXCR, storing one row per CDR3 protein. This repertoire shows around 150,000 distinct CDR3 sequences, 5.5% to 7.5% found once; its top ten account for about 2.5%. The specimen comprised CD4+ T cells sorted from PBMCs, sampled around 5 days after the first yellow fever vaccination. The origin of the receptors is a young man who received the YFV17D yellow fever vaccine.

Regarding this clonotype: This may arise from a read error, as a much more abundant clone is one base away. The rearrangement joins TRBV27 to TRBJ1-5; D ambiguous. The CDR3 is 14 residues long. Germline V lookup: CDR1 MNHEY, CDR2 SMNVEV (reference sequence). This CDR3 reads CASSFHTNNQPHHF. Here the CDR3 DNA reads TGTGCCAGCAGTTTTCATACGAACAATCAGCCCCATCATTTT.

This clonotype was observed at least ten times. The chain has TRBV6-1 and TRBJ2-2, with D unresolved. Trimming stripped 6 bases from V and 4 bases from J, with 12 bases between. CDR1 and CDR2 (germline): MNHNS, SASEGT. CDR3 length equals 14 residues. The CDR3 DNA is TGTGCCAGCAGGATCTGGGATCCCACCGGGGAGCTGTTTTTT. It translates to CASRIWDPTGELFF.

Only a few counts were recorded for this clonotype. The rearrangement uses TRBV20-1 and TRBJ1-5; weak D call: TRBD1 (5 bases). Germline values: CDR1 DFQATT, CDR2 SNEGSKA (reference sequence). The V end lost 6 bases, the J end lost 6 bases, and 15 bases lay between the germline ends. The CDR3 spans 13 residues. In DNA, the CDR3 is TGCAGTGCGCCCGCATCAGGGCTTCAGCCCCAGCATTTT. As protein: CSAPASGLQPQHF.

There are many counts of this clonotype. The chain employs TRBV24-1 and TRBJ2-1, with D unresolved. The germline CDR1 and CDR2 sequences are KGHDR and SFDVKD. Trimming removed 2 bases from V and 4 bases from J, with 11 bases in between. This CDR3 has 15 amino acids. CDR3 in amino acids: CATSDSLSEYNEQFF. The CDR3 region has the DNA TGTGCCACCAGTGATTCTCTTTCAGAATACAATGAGCAGTTCTTC.

The chain uses TRBV7-8 and TRBJ2-1, with unresolved D. Germline assignment: CDR1 SGHVS and CDR2 FQNEAQ. This CDR3 has 13 residues. The V gene lost 5 bases and the J gene lost 6 bases, with 11 bases spanning the gap. The CDR3 nucleotides are TGTGCCAGCAGCCGAGGAGAAGCCAATGAGCAGTTCTTC. Amino acids: CASSRGEANEQFF.

Only a few counts were recorded for this clonotype. This sequence joins TRBV11-2 and TRBJ1-2, with D maybe TRBD1 (5 bases). Germline-derived CDR1 and CDR2 are SGHAT and FQNNGV. The CDR3 has 16 residues. Between the trimmed V and J ends, which lost 4 bases and 0 bases, there was a span of 15 bases. CDR3 in DNA: TGTGCCAGCAGCTCCCCTAGAAGGGGCCCTAACTATGGCTACACCTTC. It yields the protein CASSSPRRGPNYGYTF.

This clonotype was detected ten times or more. The gene calls are TRBV4-3 and TRBJ2-2, with D maybe TRBD2 (6 bases). V lost 4 bases and J 5 bases, leaving 14 bases between the germline ends. CDR1 LGHNA and CDR2 YSLEER come from the germline V gene. The CDR3 sequence is 15 residues long. DNA of the CDR3: TGCGCCAGCAGCCCCCAAGCGGGTCTAACCGGGGAGCTGTTTTTT. Amino acids: CASSPQAGLTGELFF.

This clonotype showed up many times. The chain is built from TRBV15 and TRBJ2-5; TRBD2 aligns across 7 bases. CDR1 and CDR2 (germline): LNHNV, YYDKDF (reference sequence). V gave up 3 bases and J gave up 4 bases; unmatched junction bases: 14. The CDR3 is made up of 17 amino acids. CDR3 DNA: TGTGCCACCAGCAGGGAGCCCAGCGGGGCTGGGAGAGAGACCCAGTACTTC. It specifies CATSREPSGAGRETQYF.

This clonotype was detected many times. DNA of the CDR3: TGTGCCAGCAGGGTACTAGCGGGGGGGCCGGTAGATACGCAGTATTTT. Its protein product is CASRVLAGGPVDTQYF. The V call is TRBV12-3 or TRBV12-4, the J call TRBJ2-3; TRBD2 matches at 13 bases. The CDR3 has 16 amino acids. Losses at the gene ends were 6 bases for V and 5 bases for J; bases not matched to a gene: 8.

The chain is built from TRBV12-3 or TRBV12-4 and TRBJ2-5; 9 nucleotides agree with TRBD2. CDR3 length: 17 residues. V gave up 6 bases and J gave up 5 bases; unmatched junction bases: 16. CDR3 in DNA: TGTGCCAGCAGCTCATCGGGCGGGGGGGGCGTTTGGGAGACCCAGTACTTC. Translated: CASSSSGGGGVWETQYF.

Concerning this clonotype: A read error is possible here, since a much larger clone lies one base away. This chain joins TRBV6-2 or TRBV6-3 and TRBJ1-1; TRBD1 matches 7 bases. There are 15 residues in the CDR3. Germline V lookup: CDR1 MNHEY, CDR2 SVGEGT. In nucleotides, the CDR3 is TGTGCCAGCACCTCAATGGGACAGTTGAACACTGGAGCTTTCTTT. Protein sequence: CASTSMGQLNTGAFF.

This clonotype came up many times. V is TRBV24-1 and J is TRBJ2-2; 12 nucleotides match TRBD2. This CDR3 spans 18 amino acids. Germline assignment: CDR1 KGHDR and CDR2 SFDVKD. Trimming at V came to 3 bases and at J to 4 bases, leaving 8 bases not matched to a gene. Here the CDR3 DNA reads TGTGCCACCAGTGATACTCGGACTAGCGGGGATAGCACCGGGGAGCTGTTTTTT. As protein: CATSDTRTSGDSTGELFF.

This clonotype was counted ten times or more. The chain uses TRBV20-1 and TRBJ2-1; no definite D call. Germline V lookup: CDR1 DFQATT, CDR2 SNEGSKA (reference sequence). Trimming shortened V by 0 bases and J by 4 bases, and 13 bases separated the two germline ends. CDR3 size: 15 residues. Here the CDR3 DNA reads TGCAGTGCTAGAGATTGGGATAGCAGGTACAATGAGCAGTTCTTC. Residues: CSARDWDSRYNEQFF.

This clonotype was counted a few times. The gene calls are TRBV7-2 and TRBJ1-6; 8 bases line up with TRBD1. Trimming cost V 4 bases and J 7 bases; bases outside gene matches: 6. Germline loops: CDR1 SGHTA, CDR2 FQGNSA. The CDR3 runs to 15 residues. CDR3 sequence (DNA): TGTGCCAGCAGCTCCAGGACAGGGTTAAATTCACCCCTCCACTTT. Its protein is CASSSRTGLNSPLHF.

This sequence joins TRBV18 and TRBJ2-7, with D possibly TRBD1 on 5 matching bases. The CDR3 extends over 15 amino acids. The V gene lost 4 bases and the J gene lost 5 bases, with 18 bases spanning the gap. Germline values: CDR1 KGHSH, CDR2 LQKENI. DNA of the CDR3: TGTGCCAGCTCACAGAATGGACACGGGTTCGACGAGCAGTACTTC. It encodes CASSQNGHGFDEQYF.

This clonotype was observed at least ten times. This chain connects TRBV5-1 to TRBJ1-1; D gene uncertain. The CDR3 extends over 14 amino acids. Trimming pared 1 base from V and 1 base from J, leaving 8 bases between. Germline V gene sequence: CDR1 SGHRS, CDR2 YFSETQ. The CDR3 bases are TGCGCCAGCAGCTTGTCGGCGTCGAACACTGAAGCTTTCTTT. Translated, it gives CASSLSASNTEAFF.

This clonotype was counted many times. The chain has TRBV30 and TRBJ1-6, with 7 bases that match TRBD1. Germline V lookup: CDR1 GTSNPN, CDR2 SVGIG (reference sequence). The CDR3 runs to 13 residues. J lost 9 bases, V lost 3 bases, and 5 bases had no gene match. The CDR3 DNA sequence: TGTGCCTGGAGCAGGGGGTCGAGTTCACCCCTCCACTTT. It is translated as CAWSRGSSSPLHF.

The sample holds a few counts of this clonotype. This chain joins TRBV5-1 and TRBJ2-1, with 10 bases aligning to TRBD2. Per germline, CDR1 SGHRS and CDR2 YFSETQ. The CDR3 runs 17 residues. V was clipped by 4 bases and J by 5 bases; unmatched bases: 12. CDR3 loop: CASSPGSSGGLDNEQFF. DNA for the CDR3: TGCGCCAGCAGCCCGGGATCTAGCGGGGGCCTTGACAATGAGCAGTTCTTC.

In regard to this clonotype: A read error is possible here, since a much larger clone lies one base away. This chain joins TRBV5-8 and TRBJ2-5; 8 bases line up with TRBD2. CDR1 is SGHTS, CDR2 YDEGEE, per germline. The CDR3 is made up of 15 amino acids. J gave up 5 bases and V 0 bases, and 6 bases lay outside the gene matches. CDR3 loop: CASSLGLAWPETQYF. CDR3 DNA sequence: TGTGCCAGCAGCTTGGGACTAGCGTGGCCGGAGACCCAGTACTTC.

In this sample, this clonotype turned up a few times. The chain employs TRBV7-3 and TRBJ2-7; D call uncertain. This CDR3 is built from 16 residues. Germline CDR1 is SGHTA and CDR2 is FQGTGA. V gave up 2 bases and J gave up 3 bases, with 17 bases separating them. This CDR3 is CASSLVGQTSYYEQYF. For the CDR3, the DNA is TGTGCCAGCAGCTTAGTGGGCCAGACTTCATACTACGAGCAGTACTTC.

This clonotype was observed at least ten times. This chain uses TRBV3-1 with TRBJ2-7, with no clear D. The CDR3 is 14 residues long. Per germline, CDR1 LGHDT and CDR2 YNNKEL (reference sequence). V gave up 0 bases and J gave up 6 bases, with 12 bases separating them. CDR3 amino acids: CASSQDHISSEQYF. The CDR3, as DNA: TGTGCCAGCAGCCAAGATCACATTTCTTCCGAGCAGTACTTC.

As concerns this clonotype: A much larger clone differs from this one at a single base, so this may be a read error. The chain has TRBV29-1 and TRBJ1-2; the match to TRBD1 covers 7 bases. This CDR3 region has 12 residues. CDR1 and CDR2 (germline): SQVTM, ANQGSEA. The CDR3 DNA reads as TGCAGAGTTACAGGGGCGAGGTATGGCTACACCTTC. Amino acid sequence: CRVTGARYGYTF.

V usage is TRBV6-1 and J usage is TRBJ1-3; D is possibly TRBD1 (6 bases). This CDR3 spans 15 amino acids. Between the trimmed V and J ends, which lost 8 bases and 0 bases, there was a span of 14 bases. Germline assignment: CDR1 MNHNS and CDR2 SASEGT. CDR3 DNA sequence: TGTGCCAGCGCCGATGGGGGCGGCTCTGGAAACACCATATATTTT. It translates to CASADGGGSGNTIYF.

The J gene is TRBJ2-3, the V gene TRBV4-2, with D unresolved. V was trimmed by 1 base and J by 0 bases, leaving 14 bases between them. The CDR3 contains 17 residues. In germline, CDR1 is LGHNA, CDR2 YNFKEQ. CDR3 nucleotide sequence: TGTGCCAGCAGCCAAGGCACAAGGTTTACTAGCACAGATACGCAGTATTTT. It codes for CASSQGTRFTSTDTQYF.